A selection of T cell receptor beta chains follows, all from one sample in a study of shared clonotypes between healthy human individuals. Clones were sequenced by immunoSEQ multiplex PCR, and TCRdb holds only the in-frame ones, with some missing. This sample has more than 600,000 clones, with about 91% found just once. Material for sequencing was naive CD8+ T cells sorted from blood. The source of these receptors is a young man in good health. Both conserved end residues are part of each CDR3. The D gene is left open where the match is weak. Clone size is stated in some rows and not others, as once, few, many or a class when expanded.

CDR3aa,CDR3nt,j_gene,d_gene,v_gene,abundance
CASSARQGAFYGYTF,TGTGCCAGCAGCGCCAGACAGGGGGCCTTCTATGGCTACACCTTC,TRBJ1-2,TRBD1,TRBV9,once
CASSLGLAGALEQFF,TGTGCCAGCAGCCTGGGACTAGCGGGAGCCCTCGAGCAGTTCTTC,TRBJ2-1,TRBD2,TRBV28,few
CASSGGPYEQYF,TGTGCCAGCAGTGGCGGGCCCTACGAGCAGTACTTC,TRBJ2-7,.,TRBV25-1,.
CASSATYREGYTF,TGTGCCAGCAGCGCAACCTACAGGGAGGGCTACACCTTC,TRBJ1-2,.,TRBV9,.
CASSLGAVYEQYF,TGTGCCAGCAGTTTAGGGGCTGTCTACGAGCAGTACTTC,TRBJ2-7,.,TRBV27,.
CASSFSGSTNNEQFF,TGTGCCAGCAGTTTTAGCGGGAGTACCAACAATGAGCAGTTCTTC,TRBJ2-1,TRBD2,TRBV27,.
CASSGLGGRTNEKLFF,TGTGCCAGCAGCGGTCTAGGGGGGAGAACTAATGAAAAACTGTTTTTT,TRBJ1-4,.,TRBV7-9,.
CASRLRTGSSYEQYF,TGTGCCAGCAGACTCAGGACAGGGAGCTCCTACGAGCAGTACTTC,TRBJ2-7,TRBD1,TRBV18,once
CASSQRSGSIADTQYF,TGCGCCAGCAGCCAGAGGAGCGGGAGTATTGCAGATACGCAGTATTTT,TRBJ2-3,TRBD2,TRBV4-1,.
CASTGQGASEAFF,TGTGCCAGCACCGGACAGGGGGCATCTGAAGCTTTCTTT,TRBJ1-1,TRBD1,TRBV2,.
CASRDRVNSYNEQFF,TGTGCCAGCAGGGACCGCGTGAACTCCTACAATGAGCAGTTCTTC,TRBJ2-1,.,TRBV6-5,.
CSVEPPAGVAYNEQFF,TGCAGCGTTGAACCACCAGCGGGAGTAGCCTACAATGAGCAGTTCTTC,TRBJ2-1,TRBD2,TRBV29-1,.
CASSLRGKQQETQYF,TGTGCCAGCAGCTTGAGGGGCAAGCAACAAGAGACCCAGTACTTC,TRBJ2-5,.,TRBV11-2,.
CASILSLGGSEQYF,TGTGCCAGCATCCTCAGTTTGGGGGGATCCGAGCAGTACTTC,TRBJ2-7,.,TRBV21-1,.
CASSNRLDIGEQYF,TGTGCCAGCAGTAACAGACTCGACATAGGGGAGCAGTACTTC,TRBJ2-7,.,TRBV2,.
CASSYGPPEGNQPQHF,TGTGCCAGCAGTTACGGCCCGCCCGAAGGCAATCAGCCCCAGCATTTT,TRBJ1-5,.,TRBV6-5,.
CSVEDRGQGGKTQYF,TGCAGCGTTGAAGATCGGGGCCAGGGGGGAAAGACCCAGTACTTC,TRBJ2-5,.,TRBV29-1,.
CSARDLNEQFF,TGCAGTGCTAGAGATCTCAATGAGCAGTTCTTC,TRBJ2-1,.,TRBV20-1,few
CSVVLAGAGETQYF,TGCAGCGTTGTTTTAGCGGGAGCTGGGGAGACCCAGTACTTC,TRBJ2-5,TRBD2,TRBV29-1,.
CASSQGSGGSTDTQYF,TGCGCCAGCAGCCAAGGCTCGGGGGGTAGCACAGATACGCAGTATTTT,TRBJ2-3,TRBD2,TRBV4-1,.